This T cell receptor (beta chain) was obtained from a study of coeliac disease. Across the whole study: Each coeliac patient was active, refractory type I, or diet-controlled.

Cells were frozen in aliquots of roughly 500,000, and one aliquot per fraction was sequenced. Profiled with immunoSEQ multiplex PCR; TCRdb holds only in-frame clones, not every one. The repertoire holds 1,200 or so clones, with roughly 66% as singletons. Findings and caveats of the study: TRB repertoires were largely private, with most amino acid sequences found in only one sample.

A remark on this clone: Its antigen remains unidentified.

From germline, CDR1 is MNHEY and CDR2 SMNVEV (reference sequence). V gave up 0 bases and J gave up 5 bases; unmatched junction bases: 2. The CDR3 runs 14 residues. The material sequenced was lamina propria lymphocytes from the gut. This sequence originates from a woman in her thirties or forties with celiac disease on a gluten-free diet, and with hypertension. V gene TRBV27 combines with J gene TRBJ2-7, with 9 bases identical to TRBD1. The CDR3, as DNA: TGTGCCAGCAGTTTATCGTGGACAGGGGACGAGCAGTACTTC. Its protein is CASSLSWTGDEQYF.